This T cell receptor beta chain was recovered during a study of blood T cell repertoires in COVID-19. About the research overall: Italy, Spain and the United States were the sources of the convalescent and acute COVID-19 samples.

The CDR3 consists of 15 residues. V shed 5 bases and J shed 2 bases, with 13 bases lying between them. Germline lookup yields CDR1 SGHRS and CDR2 YFSETQ. Authors' analysis steps: Using reference gene primer amplification, nucleated cell counts were estimated. Sequencing used immunoSEQ multiplex PCR; TCRdb keeps in-frame clones, though not all of them. V, J and clone size are taken as reported in that table, and D and trimming were inferred from the DNA itself. There are around 270,000 clones in the sample; about 85% occur only once, and 4.2% lies in the top ten. The sequence was obtained from a man aged 55 to 69 with acute or convalescent COVID-19. Sequencing was done on a sample of peripheral blood. This chain connects TRBV5-1 to TRBJ2-2, with TRBD1 as a possible D gene (5 bases). The CDR3 coding sequence is TGCGCCAGCAGTTATCAAGACAGCAACACCGGGGAGCTGTTTTTT. Its translation is CASSYQDSNTGELFF.